This TCR beta chain came from a study of blood T cell repertoires in COVID-19. Background on the study: Spain, Italy and the United States supplied samples that represented acute and convalescent COVID-19.

Clones were read by immunoSEQ multiplex PCR, and TCRdb kept only the in-frame ones, dropping some. The sample holds fewer than 150,000 clones, approximately 84% seen once. The receptor's source is a human donor in a cohort sampled during active COVID-19. The sequenced material came from peripheral blood.

The CDR3, as DNA: TGTGCCAGCAGCTCGATAGGGACTAGCGGGGAAGAGACCCAGTACTTC. This codes for CASSSIGTSGEETQYF. The rearrangement uses TRBV5-4 and TRBJ2-5; 13 bases map to TRBD2. Germline trimming cut 3 bases from V and 3 bases from J; bases unmatched to any gene: 5. Germline CDR1 is SGHNT and CDR2 is YYREEE (reference sequence). The CDR3 contains 16 residues.